The 3 T cell receptor beta chains below all came from one sample that was sequenced in a study of cytomegalovirus exposure and HLA in healthy donors. The PCR used 60 Vbeta and 13 Jbeta primers. Using immunoSEQ multiplex PCR, the repertoire was profiled, and TCRdb retains in-frame clones only, with some absent. The table shows about 180,000 clones, with roughly 80% occurring only once. Material for sequencing was PBMCs. The receptors shown here come from a woman aged 45-65 years in good health and CMV-seronegative.

The rearrangement joins TRBV2 to TRBJ2-1; the D gene is possibly TRBD2 (6 bases). Germline lookup yields CDR1 SNHLY and CDR2 FYNNEI. There are 13 residues in the CDR3. Trimming took off 1 base at V and 8 bases at J, with 9 bases between the two ends. The CDR3 is CASSEGDFYEQFF. The DNA of the CDR3 is TGTGCCAGCAGTGAAGGGGACTTCTATGAGCAGTTCTTC.

This chain connects TRBV4-1 to TRBJ1-2; D unresolved. CDR1 and CDR2 from the germline V gene are MGHRA and YSYEKL. This CDR3 comprises 17 residues. V gave up 1 base and J gave up 1 base, with 16 bases separating them. The CDR3 loop is CASSQVIPQESNYGYTF. Written as DNA, the CDR3 is TGCGCCAGCAGCCAAGTGATCCCCCAAGAGAGTAACTATGGCTACACCTTC.

This clone has a handful of counts. In nucleotides, the CDR3 is TGTGCCATCAGTGAGGCACCTGCGGGACAGGGCCGGGAGACCCAGTACTTC. As protein: CAISEAPAGQGRETQYF. The V call is TRBV10-3, the J call TRBJ2-5, with 9 bases fitting TRBD1. In germline, CDR1 is ENHRY, CDR2 SYGVKD. V lost 2 bases, J lost 5 bases, and 12 bases stayed unmatched. The CDR3 length is 17 residues.